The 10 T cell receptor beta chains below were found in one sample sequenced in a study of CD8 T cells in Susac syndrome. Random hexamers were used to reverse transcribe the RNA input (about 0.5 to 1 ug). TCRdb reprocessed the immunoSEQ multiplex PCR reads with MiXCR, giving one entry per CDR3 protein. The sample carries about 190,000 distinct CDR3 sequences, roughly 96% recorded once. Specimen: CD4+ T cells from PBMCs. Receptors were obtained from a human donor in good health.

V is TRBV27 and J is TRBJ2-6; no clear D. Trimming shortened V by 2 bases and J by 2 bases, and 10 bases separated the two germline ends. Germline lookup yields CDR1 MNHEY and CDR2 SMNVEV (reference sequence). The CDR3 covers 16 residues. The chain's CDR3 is CASSLVWRTGANVLTF. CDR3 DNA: TGTGCCAGCAGTTTAGTGTGGCGGACTGGGGCCAACGTCCTGACTTTC.

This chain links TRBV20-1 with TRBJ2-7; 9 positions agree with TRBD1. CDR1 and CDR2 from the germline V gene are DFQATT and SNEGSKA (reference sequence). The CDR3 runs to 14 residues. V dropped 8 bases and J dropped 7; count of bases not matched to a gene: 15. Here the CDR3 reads CSPEFPDRGGEQYV. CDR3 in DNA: TGCAGTCCAGAATTCCCGGACAGGGGTGGGGAGCAGTACGTC.

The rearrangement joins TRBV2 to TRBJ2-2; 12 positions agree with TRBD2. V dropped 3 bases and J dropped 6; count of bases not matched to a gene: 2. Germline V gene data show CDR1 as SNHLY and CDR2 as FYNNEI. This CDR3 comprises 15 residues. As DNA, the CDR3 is TGTGCCAGCAGTGAGAGACTAGCGGGAGCCGGGGAGCTGTTTTTT. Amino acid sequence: CASSERLAGAGELFF.

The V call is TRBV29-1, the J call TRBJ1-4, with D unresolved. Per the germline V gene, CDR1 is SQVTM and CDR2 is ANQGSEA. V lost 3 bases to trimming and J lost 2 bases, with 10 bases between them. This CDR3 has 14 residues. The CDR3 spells CSVDGVGTNEKLFF. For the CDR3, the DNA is TGCAGCGTTGATGGGGTAGGCACTAATGAAAAACTGTTTTTT.

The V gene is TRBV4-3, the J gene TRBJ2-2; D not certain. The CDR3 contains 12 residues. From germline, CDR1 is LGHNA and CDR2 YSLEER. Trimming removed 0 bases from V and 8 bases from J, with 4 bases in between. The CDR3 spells CASSQDPGELFF. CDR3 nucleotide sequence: TGCGCCAGCAGCCAAGATCCTGGGGAGCTGTTTTTT.

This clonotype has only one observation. The CDR3 nucleotides read TGTGCCAGCAGGAAGACTAGCGGGGGTGAGCAGTTCTTC. This encodes CASRKTSGGEQFF. The V gene is TRBV27, the J gene TRBJ2-1; TRBD2 matches at 12 bases. Unmatched junction bases numbered 3, after V lost 6 bases and J lost 9 bases. This CDR3 is 13 amino acids long. From germline, CDR1 is MNHEY and CDR2 SMNVEV (reference sequence).

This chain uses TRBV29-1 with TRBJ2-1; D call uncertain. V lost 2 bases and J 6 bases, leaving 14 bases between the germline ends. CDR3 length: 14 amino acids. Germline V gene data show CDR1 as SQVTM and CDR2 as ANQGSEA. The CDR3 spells CSVESPGRPNEQFF. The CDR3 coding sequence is TGCAGCGTTGAATCCCCTGGAAGGCCCAATGAGCAGTTCTTC.

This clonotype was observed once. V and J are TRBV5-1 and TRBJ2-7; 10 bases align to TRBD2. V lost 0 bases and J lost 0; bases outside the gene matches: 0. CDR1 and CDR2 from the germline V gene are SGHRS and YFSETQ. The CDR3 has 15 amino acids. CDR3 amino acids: CASSLVAGGSYEQYF. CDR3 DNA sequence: TGCGCCAGCAGCTTGGTAGCGGGGGGCTCCTACGAGCAGTACTTC.

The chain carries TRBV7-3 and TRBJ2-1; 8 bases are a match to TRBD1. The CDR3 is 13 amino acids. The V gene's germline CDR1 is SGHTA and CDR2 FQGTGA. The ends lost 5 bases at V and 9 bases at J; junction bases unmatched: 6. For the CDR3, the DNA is TGTGCCAGCAGCGGTACAGGGGGAGGTGAGCAGTTCTTC. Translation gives CASSGTGGGEQFF.

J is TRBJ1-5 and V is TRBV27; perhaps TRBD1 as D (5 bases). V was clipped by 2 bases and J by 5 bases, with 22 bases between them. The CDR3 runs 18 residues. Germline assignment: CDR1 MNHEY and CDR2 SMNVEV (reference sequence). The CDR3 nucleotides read TGTGCCAGCAGTTTAGACCCCCCGCAGGGAGTGGACTATCAGCCCCAGCATTTT. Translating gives CASSLDPPQGVDYQPQHF.